A single sample is the source of the 6 T cell receptor beta chains below, sequenced in a study of cytomegalovirus exposure and HLA in healthy donors. PCR employed 60 Vbeta and 13 Jbeta primers. The table came from immunoSEQ multiplex PCR; TCRdb's copy has only in-frame clones and leaves some out. The ten top clones account for 2.2%, within a sample of some 150,000 clones. Sequences were obtained from PBMCs. Receptors were obtained from a woman younger than 30 in good health and CMV-seronegative.

This chain joins TRBV7-2 and TRBJ1-1; 10 positions match TRBD1. V shed 4 bases, J shed 4 bases, and the junction held 6 bases outside the gene matches. CDR1 is SGHTA and CDR2 is FQGNSA in the germline V gene. This CDR3 region has 15 residues. This chain's CDR3 is CASSSDRGPPTEAFF. DNA of the CDR3: TGTGCCAGCAGCTCAGACAGGGGGCCCCCCACTGAAGCTTTCTTT.

V is TRBV18 and J is TRBJ1-3; the D gene is possibly TRBD1 (5 bases). The CDR3 runs to 16 residues. Per germline, CDR1 KGHSH and CDR2 LQKENI. V was cut by 3 bases and J by 2 bases, with 14 bases left in between. The CDR3 spells CASSPLGGTPGNTIYF. The CDR3 DNA follows: TGTGCCAGCTCACCCCTCGGGGGGACTCCTGGAAACACCATATATTTT.

The rearrangement joins TRBV18 to TRBJ2-2; D remains unclear. The length of the CDR3 is 15 residues. In germline, CDR1 is KGHSH, CDR2 LQKENI. Trimming cost V 0 bases and J 1 base, with 6 bases left between them. The CDR3 coding sequence is TGTGCCAGCTCACCACCCCCAGGGAACACCGGGGAGCTGTTTTTT. Amino acid sequence: CASSPPPGNTGELFF.

The chain combines TRBV2 with TRBJ1-6; D is unresolved. The germline gives CDR1 SNHLY, CDR2 FYNNEI. The CDR3 loop spans 15 amino acids. Trimming pared 7 bases from V and 6 bases from J, leaving 16 bases between. CDR3 nucleotide sequence: TGTGCCAGCATCCACGATTTCGGGTTTAATTCACCCCTCCACTTT. It yields the protein CASIHDFGFNSPLHF.

The chain has TRBV5-1 and TRBJ2-3; maybe TRBD2 (5 bases). The CDR3 length is 16 residues. V was shortened by 4 bases and J by 1 base, with 16 bases between the two germline ends. Looked up from germline, CDR1 is SGHRS and CDR2 is YFSETQ. The CDR3 loop is CASSREGRIRTDTQYF. Here the CDR3 DNA reads TGCGCCAGCAGCCGGGAAGGGAGAATACGCACAGATACGCAGTATTTT.

V gene TRBV12-5 combines with J gene TRBJ2-7; D ambiguous. The V gene lost 3 bases and the J gene lost 1 base, with 10 bases spanning the gap. Germline CDR1 reads LGHNT; CDR2 reads FRNRAP. The CDR3 totals 14 residues. This CDR3 reads CASGLELSSYEQYF. The CDR3 DNA follows: TGTGCTAGTGGTTTAGAACTATCGTCCTACGAGCAGTACTTC. The full variable domain, rest sourced from reference TRBV12-5 and TRBJ2-7, is DARVTQTPRHKVTEMGQEVTMRCQPILGHNTVFWYRQTMMQGLELLAYFRNRAPLDDSGMPKDRFSAEMPDATLATLKIQPSEPRDSAVYFCASGLELSSYEQYFGPGTRLTVT.